This passage covers 5 T cell receptor beta chains from one sample sequenced in a study of cytomegalovirus exposure and HLA in healthy donors. With 60 Vbeta and 13 Jbeta primers, the PCR was carried out. TCRdb keeps only in-frame clones here, not all; method: immunoSEQ multiplex PCR. In the table there are 130,000 or so clones, approximately 80% of which are singletons. Sequenced sample: PBMCs. The receptors originated from a man aged 18 to 35 in good health and CMV-seropositive.

To note about this clone: Here the CDR3 omits its conserved ending phenylalanine or tryptophan, so a read error is the likely source. The V and J genes are TRBV5-1 and TRBJ1-2; D is unresolved. Germline CDR1 and CDR2: SGHRS and YFSETQ. The CDR3 totals 15 residues. The germline V and J ends were trimmed by 5 bases and 3 bases, with 17 bases remaining between them. The CDR3 here is CASSDDNLDYYGYTL. Written as DNA, the CDR3 is TGCGCCAGCAGTGATGACAATTTGGACTACTATGGCTACACCCTC.

The chain joins TRBV5-1 to TRBJ1-6; D ambiguous. The CDR3 contains 14 residues. The germline CDR1 and CDR2 sequences are SGHRS and YFSETQ. The ends were cut back, 2 bases at V and 9 bases at J, with 12 bases in the middle. CDR3 DNA: TGCGCCAGCAGCTTCGGGAAAGCGGGTTCACCCCTCCACTTT. It codes for CASSFGKAGSPLHF.

V and J are TRBV7-8 and TRBJ2-5; 8 bases map to TRBD2. This CDR3 contains 16 residues. J lost 4 bases, V lost 5 bases, and 12 bases had no gene match. Germline CDR1 reads SGHVS; CDR2 reads FQNEAQ. CDR3 sequence reads: CASSQQRAGVGETQYF. In DNA form, the CDR3 reads TGTGCCAGCAGCCAACAACGAGCGGGGGTGGGAGAGACCCAGTACTTC.

The chain recombines TRBV9 with TRBJ2-1; no clear D gene. V lost 0 bases and J lost 0, with 7 bases in between. Germline V lookup: CDR1 SGDLS, CDR2 YYNGEE. The CDR3 has 15 amino acids. This CDR3 reads CASSVGSASYNEQFF. CDR3 sequence (DNA): TGTGCCAGCAGCGTAGGAAGCGCCTCCTACAATGAGCAGTTCTTC.

This chain joins TRBV25-1 and TRBJ2-5; 14 nucleotides line up with TRBD2. With 5 bases clipped from V and 4 bases from J, the junction kept 3 bases outside the gene matches. There are 15 residues in the CDR3. The germline V gene encodes CDR1 MGHDK and CDR2 SYGVNS. The CDR3 nucleotides read TGTGCCAGCAGTCAAGGGACTAGCGGGGGAGAGACCCAGTACTTC. Translation gives CASSQGTSGGETQYF.